The clone carrying this T cell receptor (beta chain) has only a few counts. Here immunoSEQ multiplex PCR was the method, and the copy in TCRdb shows in-frame clones only, minus some. Of about 25,000 clones listed, approximately 81% were seen once; the top ten hold about a quarter. This sample was taken from a study of OX40 agonist ivuxolimab in advanced cancers. This CDR3 region has 14 residues. The V end was cut by 1 base, the J end by 2 bases, with 8 bases between. Per the germline V gene, CDR1 is SNHLY and CDR2 is FYNNEI. The TCR sequence derives from an adult with an advanced solid tumor such as melanoma, head and neck, liver or kidney cancer. The sequenced sample was CD4+ or CD8+ T cells sorted from blood, obtained in a trial of the OX40 agonist ivuxolimab. The V call is TRBV2, the J call TRBJ1-1; TRBD1 is a possible D gene (5 bases). The CDR3: CASSEVDSNTEAFF. The CDR3 nucleotides are TGTGCCAGCAGTGAAGTAGACAGCAACACTGAAGCTTTCTTT.